This TCR beta chain was retrieved from a study of cytomegalovirus exposure and HLA in healthy donors. The CDR3 is made up of 14 amino acids. Germline V lookup: CDR1 MNHEY, CDR2 SMNVEV (reference sequence). V gave up 2 bases and J gave up 0 bases, with 5 bases separating them. Using immunoSEQ multiplex PCR, the repertoire was profiled, and TCRdb retains in-frame clones only, with some absent. The sample records tens of thousands of clones, roughly 80% being singletons. From the approximately 120-subject validation cohort, which was separate from the roughly 670-subject first cohort, the donors were drawn. Notes on this clone: Its matching antigen is unknown.

Study results and caveats: The study found most TCR sequences rare, yet found some public TCRs in many donors. Three CMV-associated chains proved CMV antigen-specific in vitro. Cytomegalovirus-associated TCR beta chains were listed, numbering some 170.

The material sequenced was PBMCs. This clonotype was sampled from a young woman in good health and CMV-seropositive. The chain combines TRBV27 with TRBJ1-5; D gene unclear. The DNA of the CDR3 is TGTGCCAGCAGTTTAGAGGGTAGCAATCAGCCCCAGCATTTT. It yields the protein CASSLEGSNQPQHF.